This T cell receptor beta chain comes out of a study of blood T cells in healthy people across ages. Then a second PCR, running about 6 to 12 cycles, was carried out with a sample-barcoded 5' primer and a J-beta primer mix. Each sample yielded at least 3 million CDR3-containing paired-end reads. TCRdb reprocessed the 5' RACE reads with MiXCR, giving one entry per CDR3 protein. The repertoire holds 910,000 or so distinct CDR3 sequences, with just over 50% as singletons. V shed 5 bases, J shed 4 bases, and the junction held 7 bases outside the gene matches. The CDR3 is 15 amino acids. Germline CDR1 MNHEY, CDR2 SMNVEV (reference sequence). Extraction yielded at least 5 micrograms of total RNA per sample.

Source material: blood. This sequence joins TRBV27 and TRBJ1-2, with TRBD1 identical over 10 bases. This TCR was sampled from a woman in her sixties or seventies in good health. Here the CDR3 DNA reads TGTGCCAGCAGTACGGGACAGGGGATCGCCTATGGCTACACCTTC. Translation gives CASSTGQGIAYGYTF.